This T cell receptor beta chain was found in a study of shared clonotypes between healthy human individuals. Study donors comprised healthy, HIV-negative adults devoid of recent acute infection or vaccination. CDR3 length: 19 residues. Germline V gives CDR1 MGHRA, CDR2 YSYEKL. The J segment lost 0 bases and the V segment lost 6 bases, leaving 9 bases of the junction unmatched. Each PCR replicate run on unsorted PBMC took in around 290 ng DNA, 25,000 to 30,000 T cell genomes. Spread over ten immunoSEQ deep assay plates, unsorted PBMC DNA underwent sequencing. Data came from immunoSEQ multiplex PCR; TCRdb stores just in-frame clones and leaves some out. The table shows about 490,000 clones, with 70% to 80% occurring only once.

Sequencing was carried out using PBMCs. The chain links TRBV4-1 to TRBJ2-6; 12 nucleotides line up with TRBD2. The receptor comes from a middle-aged woman in good health. Some clones in this sample may be carry-over from other donors' samples. CDR3 in amino acids: CASRPTTSGGLSGANVLTF. The CDR3 bases are TGCGCCAGCAGACCTACGACTAGCGGGGGCCTCTCTGGGGCCAACGTCCTGACTTTC.